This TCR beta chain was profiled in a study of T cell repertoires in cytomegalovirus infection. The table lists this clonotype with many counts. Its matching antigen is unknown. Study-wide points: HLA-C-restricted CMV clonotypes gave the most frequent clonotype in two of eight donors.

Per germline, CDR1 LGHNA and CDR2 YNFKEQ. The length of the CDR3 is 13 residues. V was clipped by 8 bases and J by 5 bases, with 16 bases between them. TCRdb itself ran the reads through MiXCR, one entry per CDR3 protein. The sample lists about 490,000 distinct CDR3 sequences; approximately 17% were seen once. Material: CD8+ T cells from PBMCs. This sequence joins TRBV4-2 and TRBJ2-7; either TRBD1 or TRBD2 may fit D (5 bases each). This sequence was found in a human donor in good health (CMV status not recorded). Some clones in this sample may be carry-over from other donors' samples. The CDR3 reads CASRGARSDEQYF. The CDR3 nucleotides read TGTGCCAGCCGAGGGGCAAGGAGCGACGAGCAGTACTTC.